This TCR beta chain was retrieved from a study of T and B cells in COVID-19 patients. The germline V gene encodes CDR1 MGHRA and CDR2 YSYEKL. Trimming stripped 3 bases from V and 6 bases from J, with 12 bases between. The CDR3 sequence is 14 residues long. Each TRB amplification used roughly 220-550 ng of genomic DNA from blood. TRB rearrangements were amplified by multiplex PCR with BIOMED2 TRB-A/B primers. Each CDR3 protein gets one entry after TCRdb re-called the multiplex PCR reads with MiXCR. This table holds thousands of distinct CDR3 sequences, about 26% found once. The V gene is TRBV4-1, the J gene TRBJ2-4, with D tentatively TRBD1 (5 bases). Material for sequencing was blood. The clonotype originates from a human donor with active COVID-19. CDR3 amino acids: CASSQSGLRNIQYF. For the CDR3, the DNA is TGCGCCAGCAGCCAGTCAGGGCTGCGAAACATTCAGTACTTC.